The entry below gives a single T cell receptor beta chain sequence along with its context. The germline V gene has CDR1 SGHTA and CDR2 FQGNSA. This CDR3 comprises 14 residues. Trimming left V 0 bases short and J 0 bases short, with 3 bases between. Treatment denoted: around 19 received Ad26.COV2.S at low or high dose, single or two shots; 5 received placebo; per-sample allocation not given. Day 63 following the first vaccine or placebo injection was when the samples were taken. Adults aged 18-55 years in Boston included the donor. Immunization relied on an Ad26 vector, which expressed Wuhan-strain SARS-CoV-2 spike. This entry comes from a study of Ad26.COV2.S vaccination and SARS-CoV-2 variants. Profiling relied on immunoSEQ multiplex PCR, and the TCRdb table lists in-frame clones only, not all of them. Altogether over 350,000 clones are present, about 85% being singletons, with the ten largest covering around 3.4%.

V usage is TRBV7-2 and J usage is TRBJ1-3; D unresolved. The sequences come from peripheral blood, collected in a trial of Ad26.COV2.S vaccine versus placebo. This receptor was obtained from a person between 18 and 59 years old who received the Ad26.COV2.S COVID-19 vaccine or a placebo. This CDR3 is CASSLAISGNTIYF. CDR3 coding DNA: TGTGCCAGCAGCTTAGCCATCTCTGGAAACACCATATATTTT.